This T cell receptor (beta chain) was sequenced during a study of cytomegalovirus exposure and HLA in healthy donors. Trimming stripped 4 bases from V and 3 bases from J, with 13 bases between. The germline CDR1 and CDR2 sequences are MNHEY and SMNVEV (reference sequence). The CDR3 is 14 amino acids. Study findings and constraints: Cytomegalovirus status, reportedly, was diagnosed with high specificity and sensitivity by the classifier. The tendency of first-cohort TCR clusters to co-occur in the 120 or so validation repertoires was the finding of a later analysis. The dataset shows that most TCR sequences were rare, while some public TCRs occurred in many donors.

About this clone itself: The antigen remains undetermined.

An approximately 130-subject validation cohort, separate from the roughly 680-subject first cohort, supplied the donors. TCRdb's table, derived via immunoSEQ multiplex PCR, lists solely in-frame clones and lacks some. Of 150,000 to 160,000 clones listed, approximately 86% are singletons. Material: PBMCs. This sequence was found in a human donor in good health. The genes are TRBV27 and TRBJ2-7; D is uncertain. The CDR3 region is CASSSREFLYEQYF. The CDR3 nucleotides are TGTGCCAGCAGTTCCCGCGAATTTCTCTACGAGCAGTACTTC.